A single sample gave rise to the 28 T cell receptor beta chains below, sequenced in a study of T cell repertoires in cytomegalovirus infection. No cognate antigen is known for these TCRs. TCRdb processed the reads anew with MiXCR; each CDR3 protein has one entry. The sample holds about 340,000 distinct CDR3 sequences, roughly 28% seen once. Specimen: cultured PBMCs, collected from culture after CMV antigen stimulation. The receptor source for this set is a human donor in good health (CMV status not recorded). Some clones in this sample may be carry-over from other donors' samples.

This clonotype was picked up a small number of times. The chain employs TRBV24-1 and TRBJ2-1; 10 bases line up with TRBD2. This CDR3 spans 24 amino acids. Germline V lookup: CDR1 KGHDR, CDR2 SFDVKD. V lost 8 bases and J lost 4; bases outside the gene matches: 34. CDR3 DNA: TGTGCCACCATCTCTCCGAAGGCCCAGGGGGCGTTTCGTAGCGGGGGGCCCACTTACAATGAGCAGTTCTTC. Protein: CATISPKAQGAFRSGGPTYNEQFF.

This clonotype was recorded once. The chain employs TRBV2 and TRBJ1-1, with 7 bases that match TRBD1. Losses at the gene ends were 9 bases for V and 4 bases for J; bases not matched to a gene: 5. This CDR3 spans 12 amino acids. The germline gives CDR1 SNHLY, CDR2 FYNNEI. Here the CDR3 reads CARQGRGTEAFF. CDR3 sequence (DNA): TGTGCCAGACAGGGGAGAGGCACTGAAGCTTTCTTT.

This sequence joins TRBV20-1 and TRBJ2-5; 12 bases agree with TRBD2. In germline, CDR1 is DFQATT, CDR2 SNEGSKA (reference sequence). With V trimmed by 6 bases and J by 5 bases, 10 bases remained unmatched. CDR3 size: 15 residues. The CDR3 here is CSAIPLAGGQETQYF. The DNA for the CDR3 is TGCAGTGCAATCCCCCTAGCGGGGGGGCAGGAGACCCAGTACTTC.

This clonotype was seen a few times. The rearrangement joins TRBV12-3 or TRBV12-4 to TRBJ1-1; 8 nucleotides match TRBD1. The CDR3 loop spans 14 amino acids. V lost 5 bases, J lost 4 bases, and 6 bases stayed unmatched. CDR3 amino acids: CASSLRGQGTEAFF. Here the CDR3 DNA reads TGTGCCAGCAGTCTCAGGGGGCAAGGCACTGAAGCTTTCTTT.

This chain uses TRBV9 with TRBJ2-1; D unclear. Trimming removed 0 bases at V and 10 bases at J, with 8 bases between. The CDR3 length is 12 residues. Germline values: CDR1 SGDLS, CDR2 YYNGEE. CDR3 in amino acids: CASSVDYGEQFF. CDR3 nucleotides: TGTGCCAGCAGCGTAGATTACGGGGAGCAGTTCTTC.

The chain uses TRBV20-1 and TRBJ1-6; D call uncertain. V was shortened by 5 bases and J by 0 bases, with 5 bases between the two germline ends. This CDR3 is built from 13 residues. Germline V gene data show CDR1 as DFQATT and CDR2 as SNEGSKA (reference sequence). The CDR3 loop reads CSAGISYNSPLHF. The CDR3 DNA is TGCAGTGCTGGTATCTCCTATAATTCACCCCTCCACTTT.

This clonotype was detected a few times. This chain links TRBV7-6 with TRBJ2-3; D is perhaps TRBD2 (6 bases). The V gene's germline CDR1 is SGHVS and CDR2 FNYEAQ. The CDR3 runs to 14 residues. V was trimmed by 8 bases and J by 2 bases, leaving 14 bases between them. The CDR3 DNA is TGTGCCAGCGGCGGGGTAGGCCCCACAGATACGCAGTATTTT. Translated, it gives CASGGVGPTDTQYF.

The sample holds a few counts of this clonotype. The chain is built from TRBV18 and TRBJ1-1; 7 bases match TRBD1. V shed 4 bases and J 2 bases; nucleotides not matched to a gene: 10. The germline CDR1 and CDR2 sequences are KGHSH and LQKENI. This CDR3 spans 16 amino acids. The CDR3 DNA sequence: TGTGCCAGCTCACGGAACGGACAGGAAGGCAACACTGAAGCTTTCTTT. Residues: CASSRNGQEGNTEAFF.

This clonotype appeared many times. The chain links TRBV12-3 or TRBV12-4 to TRBJ1-6, with unresolved D. The CDR3 extends over 14 amino acids. The V end lost 2 bases, the J end lost 7 bases, and 9 bases lay between the germline ends. The CDR3 bases are TGTGCCAGCAGTTTAATTGCGGGAAATTCACCCCTCCACTTT. It encodes CASSLIAGNSPLHF.

The rearrangement joins TRBV5-1 to TRBJ2-1, with a tentative D call TRBD2 (6 bases). Germline V gene sequence: CDR1 SGHRS, CDR2 YFSETQ. Between the trimmed V and J ends, which lost 4 bases and 9 bases, there was a span of 14 bases. There are 13 residues in the CDR3. CDR3 protein: CASSPGTASEQFF. The CDR3 nucleotides are TGCGCCAGCAGCCCCGGGACTGCCAGTGAGCAGTTCTTC.

This chain connects TRBV6-6 to TRBJ2-7; TRBD1 agrees at 7 bases. There are 15 residues in the CDR3. Losses at the gene ends were 6 bases for V and 7 bases for J; bases not matched to a gene: 15. Germline lookup yields CDR1 MNHNY and CDR2 SVGAGI (reference sequence). CDR3 protein: CASRLAWAGGGEQYF. The CDR3, as DNA: TGTGCCAGCAGGCTGGCTTGGGCAGGGGGTGGTGAGCAGTACTTC.

The chain carries TRBV3-1 and TRBJ2-7, with 11 bases lining up with TRBD1. The trim removed 4 bases at V and 9 bases at J, leaving 5 bases unmatched. This CDR3 has 13 residues. Germline V CDR1 and CDR2: LGHDT, YNNKEL (reference sequence). The chain's CDR3 is CASSPDRGRRQYF. The CDR3 DNA follows: TGTGCCAGCAGCCCGGACAGGGGGCGAAGGCAGTACTTC.

V is TRBV4-2 and J is TRBJ2-5; D not certain. This CDR3 is 14 amino acids long. Germline CDR1 is LGHNA and CDR2 is YNFKEQ. The ends were cut back, 0 bases at V and 5 bases at J, with 10 bases in the middle. CDR3 sequence: CASSQEAQRETQYF. The CDR3 bases are TGTGCCAGCAGCCAAGAAGCCCAAAGGGAGACCCAGTACTTC.

Turning to this clonotype: One end of the junction fails to match germline, which may point to a read error. The chain combines TRBV4-1 with TRBJ2-5, with D possibly being TRBD1 (6 bases). The CDR3 sequence is 14 residues long. CDR1 is MGHRA and CDR2 is YSYEKL in the germline V gene. CDR3 amino acids: CACSLGNRVGTQYF. The CDR3 bases are TGCGCCTGCAGCCTCGGAAACAGGGTGGGGACCCAGTACTTC.

CDR3 DNA: TGTGCCAGCAATTGGGGTTCTGAAGCTTTCTTT. Translating gives CASNWGSEAFF. V gene TRBV25-1 combines with J gene TRBJ1-1; D remains ambiguous. Germline loops: CDR1 MGHDK, CDR2 SYGVNS. V lost 7 bases and J lost 6, with 9 bases in between. This CDR3 contains 11 residues. Variable domain in full (rest from reference TRBV25-1 and TRBJ1-1): EADIYQTPRYLVIGTGKKITLECSQTMGHDKMYWYQQDPGMELHLIHYSYGVNSTEKGDLSSESTVSRIRTEHFPLTLESARPSHTSQYLCASNWGSEAFFGQGTRLTVV.

The table lists this clonotype with many counts. The chain is built from TRBV4-2 and TRBJ2-7, with 9 positions matching TRBD1. V gave up 5 bases and J gave up 2 bases; unmatched junction bases: 7. The CDR3 length is 15 residues. CDR1 LGHNA and CDR2 YNFKEQ come from the germline V gene. CDR3 sequence reads: CASSDGQGRTYEQYF. In DNA form, the CDR3 reads TGTGCCAGCAGCGACGGACAGGGGCGAACCTACGAGCAGTACTTC.

The chain recombines TRBV6-6 with TRBJ2-3, with 12 bases aligning to TRBD2. Germline CDR1 reads MNHNY; CDR2 reads SVGAGI (reference sequence). The CDR3 runs to 15 residues. Trimming removed 7 bases from V and 3 bases from J; junction bases left unmatched: 5. CDR3 sequence reads: CASIFTSGGTDTQYF. CDR3 bases: TGTGCCAGCATTTTTACTAGCGGGGGGACAGATACGCAGTATTTT.

The V call is TRBV18, the J call TRBJ1-2; D is perhaps TRBD1 (5 bases). V was cut by 4 bases and J by 3 bases, with 12 bases left in between. This CDR3 has 14 amino acids. Germline assignment: CDR1 KGHSH and CDR2 LQKENI. In DNA form, the CDR3 reads TGTGCCAGCTCACGAGGGGAGGGCGACTATGGCTACACCTTC. Translated, it gives CASSRGEGDYGYTF.

This chain uses TRBV20-1 with TRBJ2-3, with a possible D match to TRBD1 (5 bases). Looked up from germline, CDR1 is DFQATT and CDR2 is SNEGSKA (reference sequence). CDR3 length: 15 residues. V lost 3 bases, J lost 5 bases, and 18 bases lay in between. CDR3 amino acids: CSARGPPSLGDTQYF. The CDR3 region has the DNA TGCAGTGCTAGGGGGCCCCCGTCCTTGGGAGATACGCAGTATTTT.

The chain combines TRBV2 with TRBJ1-4, with D unresolved. The V gene's germline CDR1 is SNHLY and CDR2 FYNNEI. CDR3 length: 12 amino acids. Trimming took 7 bases from V and 6 from J, leaving 9 bases between them. The CDR3 protein is CASTRNDEKLFF. The CDR3 DNA sequence: TGTGCCAGCACCAGGAACGATGAAAAACTGTTTTTT. The variable domain in full, with the rest retrieved from reference TRBV2 and TRBJ1-4, is EPEVTQTPSHQVTQMGQEVILRCVPISNHLYFYWYRQILGQKVEFLVSFYNNEISEKSEIFDDQFSVERPDGSNFTLKIRSTKLEDSAMYFCASTRNDEKLFFGSGTQLSVL.

This clonotype was counted a few times. J is TRBJ2-1 and V is TRBV5-1, with D perhaps TRBD1 (6 bases). The CDR3 has 15 amino acids. V was trimmed by 2 bases and J by 3 bases, leaving 12 bases between them. Germline CDR1 SGHRS, CDR2 YFSETQ. As DNA, the CDR3 is TGCGCCAGCAGCTTAACAGGGTCGGACTACAATGAGCAGTTCTTC. Translating gives CASSLTGSDYNEQFF.

The chain is built from TRBV20-1 and TRBJ2-7; unclear D gene. This CDR3 is 14 amino acids long. The V and J ends lost 1 base and 3 bases respectively, with 13 bases between them. CDR1 is DFQATT and CDR2 is SNEGSKA in the germline V gene (reference sequence). CDR3 DNA sequence: TGCAGTGCTAGAGCTCGACCGGCCATCTACGAGCAGTACTTC. This gives the protein CSARARPAIYEQYF.

The chain recombines TRBV7-6 with TRBJ2-1; 10 bases fit TRBD2. V lost 5 bases and J lost 2; bases outside the gene matches: 6. The CDR3 extends over 16 amino acids. The germline V gene encodes CDR1 SGHVS and CDR2 FNYEAQ. In nucleotides, the CDR3 is TGTGCCAGCAGCCCACGGACTAGCGGCCCCTACAATGAGCAGTTCTTC. Amino acids: CASSPRTSGPYNEQFF.

V is TRBV4-1 and J is TRBJ2-1, with 7 bases lining up with TRBD2. CDR3 length equals 17 residues. Germline loops: CDR1 MGHRA, CDR2 YSYEKL. V trimming: 0 bases; J trimming: 2 bases; junction bases outside the gene matches: 7. CDR3 sequence reads: CASSQDWRETTYNEQFF. The CDR3 nucleotides read TGCGCCAGCAGCCAAGACTGGCGGGAGACGACCTACAATGAGCAGTTCTTC.

V is TRBV2 and J is TRBJ2-7; a possible D gene is TRBD1 (5 bases). Looked up from germline, CDR1 is SNHLY and CDR2 is FYNNEI. Between the trimmed V and J ends, which lost 3 bases and 1 base, there was a span of 10 bases. CDR3 length: 14 residues. The chain's CDR3 is CASSDEDSSYEQYF. The CDR3 DNA is TGTGCCAGCAGTGATGAAGACAGTTCCTACGAGCAGTACTTC.

This clonotype has just a few counts. This chain links TRBV15 with TRBJ2-7, with 11 bases aligning to TRBD2. Germline CDR1 LNHNV, CDR2 YYDKDF (reference sequence). There are 17 residues in the CDR3. V lost 0 bases and J lost 5; bases outside the gene matches: 9. The CDR3: CATSRDLAGGLLHEQYF. CDR3 DNA: TGTGCCACCAGCAGAGATCTAGCGGGAGGTCTGCTACACGAGCAGTACTTC.

The rearrangement joins TRBV18 to TRBJ2-3, with 11 bases fitting TRBD1. V dropped 3 bases and J dropped 1; count of bases not matched to a gene: 0. Looked up from germline, CDR1 is KGHSH and CDR2 is LQKENI. This CDR3 region has 15 residues. CDR3 DNA: TGTGCCAGCTCACCGGACAGGGGGCGCACAGATACGCAGTATTTT. Translated: CASSPDRGRTDTQYF.

The V and J genes are TRBV20-1 and TRBJ2-1, with TRBD2 matching over 10 bases. Unmatched junction bases numbered 4, after V lost 6 bases and J lost 2 bases. The CDR3 extends over 14 amino acids. Germline values: CDR1 DFQATT, CDR2 SNEGSKA (reference sequence). CDR3 nucleotide sequence: TGCAGTGCCTTTAGCGGGGGGACCTACAATGAGCAGTTCTTC. Translating it yields CSAFSGGTYNEQFF.